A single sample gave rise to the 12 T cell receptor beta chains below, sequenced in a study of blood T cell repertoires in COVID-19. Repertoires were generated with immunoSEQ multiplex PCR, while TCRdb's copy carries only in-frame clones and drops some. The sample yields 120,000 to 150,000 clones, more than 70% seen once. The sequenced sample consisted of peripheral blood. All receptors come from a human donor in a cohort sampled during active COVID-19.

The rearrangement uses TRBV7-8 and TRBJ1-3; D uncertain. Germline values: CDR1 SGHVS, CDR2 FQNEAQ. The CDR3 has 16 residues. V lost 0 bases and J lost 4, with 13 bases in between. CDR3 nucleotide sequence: TGTGCCAGCAGCTTAGCGCTATCCGGGTCCGGAAACACCATATATTTT. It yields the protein CASSLALSGSGNTIYF.

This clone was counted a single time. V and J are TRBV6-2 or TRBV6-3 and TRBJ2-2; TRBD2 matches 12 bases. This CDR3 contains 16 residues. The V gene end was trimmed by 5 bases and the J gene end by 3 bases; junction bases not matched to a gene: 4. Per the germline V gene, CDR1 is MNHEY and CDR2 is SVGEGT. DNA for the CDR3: TGTGCCAGCAGTAAGGGACTAGCGGGCTACACCGGGGAGCTGTTTTTT. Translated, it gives CASSKGLAGYTGELFF.

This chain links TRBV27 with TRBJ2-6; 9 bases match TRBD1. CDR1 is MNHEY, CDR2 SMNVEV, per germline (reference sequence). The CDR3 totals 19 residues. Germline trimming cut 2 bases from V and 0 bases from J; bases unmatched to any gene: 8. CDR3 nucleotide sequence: TGTGCCAGCAGTTTAGTGGGACAGGGCCTTAGCTCTGGGGCCAACGTCCTGACTTTC. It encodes CASSLVGQGLSSGANVLTF.

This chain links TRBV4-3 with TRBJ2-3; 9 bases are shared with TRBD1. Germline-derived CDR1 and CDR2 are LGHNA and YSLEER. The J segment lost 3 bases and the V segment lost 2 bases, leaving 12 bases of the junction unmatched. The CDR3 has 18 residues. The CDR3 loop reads CASSQYLEQGALTDTQYF. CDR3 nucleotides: TGCGCCAGCAGCCAATACCTTGAACAGGGGGCTTTAACAGATACGCAGTATTTT.

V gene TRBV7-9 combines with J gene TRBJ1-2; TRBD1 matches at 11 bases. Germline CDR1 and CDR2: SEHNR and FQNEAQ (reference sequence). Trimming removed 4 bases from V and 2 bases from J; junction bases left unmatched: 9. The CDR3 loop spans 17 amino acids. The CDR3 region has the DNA TGTGCCAGCAGCTCGGGACAGGGGGTACCATCCAACTATGGCTACACCTTC. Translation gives CASSSGQGVPSNYGYTF.

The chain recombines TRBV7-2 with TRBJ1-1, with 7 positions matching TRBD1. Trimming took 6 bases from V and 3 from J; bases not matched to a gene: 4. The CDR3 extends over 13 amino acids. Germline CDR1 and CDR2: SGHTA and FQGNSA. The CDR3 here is CASRAQGDTEAFF. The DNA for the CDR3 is TGTGCCAGCAGAGCTCAGGGGGACACTGAAGCTTTCTTT.

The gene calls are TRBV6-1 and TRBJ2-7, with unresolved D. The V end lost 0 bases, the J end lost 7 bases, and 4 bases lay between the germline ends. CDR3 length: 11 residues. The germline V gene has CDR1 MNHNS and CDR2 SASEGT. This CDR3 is CASSEAQEQYF. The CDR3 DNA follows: TGTGCCAGCAGTGAAGCGCAGGAGCAGTACTTC.

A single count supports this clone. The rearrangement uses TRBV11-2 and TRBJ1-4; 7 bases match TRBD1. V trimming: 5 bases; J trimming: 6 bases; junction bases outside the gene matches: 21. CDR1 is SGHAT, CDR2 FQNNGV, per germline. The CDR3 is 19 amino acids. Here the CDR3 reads CASSRRQGRFVLSDEKLFF. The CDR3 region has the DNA TGTGCCAGCAGCCGAAGACAGGGAAGGTTCGTTCTCAGCGATGAAAAACTGTTTTTT.

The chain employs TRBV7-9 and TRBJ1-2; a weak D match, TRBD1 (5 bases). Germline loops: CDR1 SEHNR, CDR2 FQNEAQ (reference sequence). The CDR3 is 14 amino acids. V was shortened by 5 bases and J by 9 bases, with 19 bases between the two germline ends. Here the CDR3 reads CASSARHGGESYTF. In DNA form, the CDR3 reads TGTGCCAGCAGCGCCCGACACGGAGGGGAAAGCTACACCTTC.

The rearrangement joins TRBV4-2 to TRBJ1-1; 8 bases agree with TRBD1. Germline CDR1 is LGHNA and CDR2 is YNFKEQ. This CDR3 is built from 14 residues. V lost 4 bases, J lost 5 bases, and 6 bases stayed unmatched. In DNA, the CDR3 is TGTGCCAGCAGCCCGGACAGGGTAGGTACTGAAGCTTTCTTT. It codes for CASSPDRVGTEAFF.

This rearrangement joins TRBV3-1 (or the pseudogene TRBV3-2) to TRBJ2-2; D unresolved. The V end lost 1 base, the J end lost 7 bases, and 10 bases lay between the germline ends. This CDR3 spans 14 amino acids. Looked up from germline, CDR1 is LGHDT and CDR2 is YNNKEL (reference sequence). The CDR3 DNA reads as TGTGCCAGCAGCCAAGTGGTCATAGACGGGGAGCTGTTTTTT. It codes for CASSQVVIDGELFF.

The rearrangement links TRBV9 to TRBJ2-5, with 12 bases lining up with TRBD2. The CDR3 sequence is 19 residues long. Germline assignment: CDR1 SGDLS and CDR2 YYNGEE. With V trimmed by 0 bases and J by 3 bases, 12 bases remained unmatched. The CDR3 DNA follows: TGTGCCAGCAGCGTAGGGGTACTAGCGGGGGGACAACCCAAAGAGACCCAGTACTTC. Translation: CASSVGVLAGGQPKETQYF.